What follows are 14 T cell receptor beta chains derived from one specimen sequenced in a study of cytomegalovirus exposure and HLA in healthy donors (dated by TCRdb to the late 2010s). Library preparation employed the immunoSEQ multiplex PCR assay. TCRdb limited this immuneACCESS table to in-frame rearrangements with V and J called. A share of clones is missing; checked studies link under half to unresolved V genes, and the rest is unexplained. Within this sample are 200,000 to 300,000 clones, with roughly 87% of them counted one time only. The top ten clonotypes cover around 12% of the sample. The sample comprised PBMCs. All receptors come from a man younger than 35 in good health and CMV-seropositive.

The chain combines TRBV7-9 with TRBJ2-7, with D uncertain. Germline V lookup: CDR1 SEHNR, CDR2 FQNEAQ (reference sequence). The V and J ends lost 5 bases and 0 bases respectively, with 14 bases between them. This CDR3 contains 15 residues. CDR3 protein: CASSQVTRSSYEQYF. In DNA, the CDR3 is TGTGCCAGCAGCCAAGTGACAAGAAGCTCCTACGAGCAGTACTTC.

The rearrangement joins TRBV2 to TRBJ2-1; D may be TRBD2 (6 bases). Trimming pared 7 bases from V and 4 bases from J, leaving 14 bases between. This CDR3 contains 14 residues. Looked up from germline, CDR1 is SNHLY and CDR2 is FYNNEI. For the CDR3, the DNA is TGTGCCAGCACTAGAACGAGCGGGTACAATGAGCAGTTCTTC. Protein: CASTRTSGYNEQFF.

The genes are TRBV29-1 and TRBJ2-7; maybe TRBD1 (5 bases). The V end was cut by 4 bases, the J end by 3 bases, with 13 bases between. Germline V gives CDR1 SQVTM, CDR2 ANQGSEA. The length of the CDR3 is 13 residues. CDR3 in DNA: TGCAGCGTTGGGGTCAGCAGGGACTACGAGCAGTACTTC. Residues: CSVGVSRDYEQYF.

The chain is built from TRBV7-2 and TRBJ2-5; D is possibly TRBD2 (6 bases). CDR3 length: 14 amino acids. Germline V gene lookup returns CDR1 SGHTA and CDR2 FQGNSA. V shed 3 bases and J shed 6 bases, with 14 bases lying between them. The CDR3 DNA is TGTGCCAGCAGCTTCGGGGGTTCCCCCAAGACCCAGTACTTC. Translation: CASSFGGSPKTQYF.

The chain joins TRBV6-1 to TRBJ1-2; D remains unclear. The CDR3 runs 14 residues. Looked up from germline, CDR1 is MNHNS and CDR2 is SASEGT. With 4 bases removed from V and 6 bases from J, the gap between germline ends came to 15 bases. The CDR3 DNA sequence: TGTGCCAGCAGTGTATCAGCGAGCTTGGATGGCTACACCTTC. Protein product: CASSVSASLDGYTF.

The rearrangement uses TRBV6-5 and TRBJ1-2, with D tentatively TRBD1 (6 bases). The CDR3 has 14 residues. V gave up 8 bases and J gave up 9 bases, with 22 bases separating them. Germline values: CDR1 MNHEY, CDR2 SVGAGI. Written as DNA, the CDR3 is TGTGCCAGCCGGATAGGGGGTGGAGACAGGCGCTACACCTTC. This codes for CASRIGGGDRRYTF.

CDR3 in DNA: TGCGCCAGCAGCTTCGGGGGCTCTGGAAACACCATATATTTT. Translating gives CASSFGGSGNTIYF. V and J are TRBV5-1 and TRBJ1-3; TRBD1 is a possible D gene (5 bases). Trimming shortened V by 2 bases and J by 0 bases, and 6 bases separated the two germline ends. In germline, CDR1 is SGHRS, CDR2 YFSETQ. CDR3 length: 14 residues. The complete variable domain, with remaining parts taken from reference TRBV5-1 and TRBJ1-3, reads KAGVTQTPRYLIKTRGQQVTLSCSPISGHRSVSWYQQTPGQGLQFLFEYFSETQRNKGNFPGRFSGRQFSNSRSEMNVSTLELGDSALYLCASSFGGSGNTIYFGEGSWLTVV.

The chain links TRBV5-1 to TRBJ2-3; maybe TRBD1 (6 bases). The CDR3 contains 12 residues. V was clipped by 7 bases and J by 2 bases, with 8 bases between them. The germline gives CDR1 SGHRS, CDR2 YFSETQ. CDR3 loop: CASGDNTDTQYF. CDR3 nucleotides: TGCGCCAGCGGGGACAACACAGATACGCAGTATTTT.

This chain joins TRBV4-2 and TRBJ2-7, with TRBD2 matching 8 bases. CDR1 is LGHNA, CDR2 YNFKEQ, per germline. J was trimmed by 0 bases and V by 4 bases; bases with no gene match: 14. The length of the CDR3 is 18 residues. Written as DNA, the CDR3 is TGTGCCAGCAGCCGAGACCGAGGAACTAGCGGACTCTCCTACGAGCAGTACTTC. It specifies CASSRDRGTSGLSYEQYF.

V is TRBV18 and J is TRBJ2-5; TRBD1 aligns across 10 bases. With V trimmed by 11 bases and J by 4 bases, 10 bases remained unmatched. Germline CDR1 and CDR2: KGHSH and LQKENI. The CDR3 totals 14 residues. As DNA, the CDR3 is TGTGCCGGAGGACAGGGGGGCCCTGGAGAGACCCAGTACTTC. This codes for CAGGQGGPGETQYF.

The rearrangement joins TRBV29-1 to TRBJ1-1; unclear D gene. Trimming removed 4 bases at V and 3 bases at J, with 6 bases between. The length of the CDR3 is 11 residues. The germline CDR1 and CDR2 sequences are SQVTM and ANQGSEA. As DNA, the CDR3 is TGCAGCGTTGGGAGCTACACTGAAGCTTTCTTT. Amino acids: CSVGSYTEAFF. Supplemented by reference TRBV29-1 and TRBJ1-1, the full variable domain reads SAVISQKPSRDICQRGTSLTIQCQVDSQVTMMFWYRQQPGQSLTLIATANQGSEATYESGFVIDKFPISRPNLTFSTLTVSNMSPEDSSIYLCSVGSYTEAFFGQGTRLTVV.

The chain combines TRBV5-6 with TRBJ1-1, with D possibly matching TRBD1 (5 bases). Per the germline V gene, CDR1 is SGHDT and CDR2 is YYEEEE. The CDR3 loop spans 13 amino acids. V lost 0 bases and J 10 bases, leaving 13 bases between the germline ends. The CDR3 spells CASSLEDAGGAFF. CDR3 nucleotides: TGTGCCAGCAGCTTGGAGGACGCCGGGGGAGCTTTCTTT.

The V and J genes are TRBV6-1 and TRBJ2-3; D is unclear. V lost 5 bases and J 5 bases, leaving 17 bases between the germline ends. This CDR3 spans 15 amino acids. Germline V CDR1 and CDR2: MNHNS, SASEGT. DNA for the CDR3: TGTGCCAGCAGTTGGCTGAGGTCTGGTGGAGATACGCAGTATTTT. It translates to CASSWLRSGGDTQYF.

The chain employs TRBV6-6 and TRBJ1-3; a possible D gene is TRBD1 (6 bases). The V gene's germline CDR1 is MNHNY and CDR2 SVGAGI (reference sequence). This CDR3 is 13 amino acids long. The DNA of the CDR3 is TGTGCTTCCGGGGGGGCGCGGGGAAACACCATATATTTT. This gives the protein CASGGARGNTIYF.